This T cell receptor beta chain was recorded in a study of shared clonotypes between healthy human individuals. Study in general: Researchers assigned three CD4 naive, three CD4 memory, two CD8 naive and one CD8 memory plate to each donor. Study conclusions and caveats: In contrast to clonotypes shared by all four donors, non-shared clonotypes had lower generation probabilities.

V lost 1 base, J lost 2 bases, and 9 bases lay in between. Per the germline V gene, CDR1 is MNHNS and CDR2 is SASEGT. This CDR3 has 14 residues. Assay: immunoSEQ multiplex PCR; the TCRdb copy retains only in-frame clones and omits some. The sample has under 1,100,000 clones, approximately 78% seen once; the top ten hold 0.6% to 0.7%. With regard to this clone: The target antigen is unknown.

Sequenced sample: memory CD4+ T cells from PBMCs. Subset noted: CD45RA-negative fraction. The receptor comes from a man aged 18 to 29 in good health. Some clones in this sample may be carry-over from other donors' samples. The chain recombines TRBV6-1 with TRBJ2-7; no firm D call. CDR3 DNA sequence: TGTGCCAGCAGTGAAGAGAGCCGAGCCTACGAGCAGTACTTC. Encoded protein: CASSEESRAYEQYF.